These T cell receptor beta chains were read from a single sample in a study of regulatory T cells in long-lasting Graves disease. One entry per CDR3 protein, called by TCRdb with MiXCR from the multiplex PCR reads. Seen here are 500,000 to 800,000 distinct CDR3 sequences, 30% observed once, and the top ten hold around 42%. The input for sequencing was peripheral blood mononuclear cells (PBMCs), taken when the disease was refractory, from a patient treated with antithyroid drugs. The receptors come from a female donor with Graves disease. The CDR3 runs from the conserved cysteine through the conserved F or W. Fields, in order: J gene, D gene, clone size, V gene, CDR3 protein, CDR3 DNA. The D gene is left open where the match is weak. Rows give clone size only sometimes, using once, few, many, or a class for an expanded clone.

J gene: TRBJ1-1; D gene: TRBD1; clone size: few; V gene: TRBV11-2; CDR3 protein: CASSLVRNRGDAEAFF; CDR3 DNA: TGTGCCAGCAGCTTAGTTAGGAACAGGGGTGACGCTGAAGCTTTCTTT
J gene: TRBJ1-1; D gene: -; clone size: few; V gene: TRBV6-1; CDR3 protein: CASKRGQGWTEAFF; CDR3 DNA: TGTGCCAGCAAGAGGGGACAAGGGTGGACTGAAGCTTTCTTT
J gene: TRBJ2-7; D gene: -; clone size: few; V gene: TRBV15; CDR3 protein: CATSRDGGSQSSYEQYF; CDR3 DNA: TGTGCCACCAGCAGAGATGGAGGTTCTCAGTCGAGCTACGAGCAGTACTTC
J gene: TRBJ1-2; D gene: -; clone size: -; V gene: TRBV25-1; CDR3 protein: CASSETDSKYGYTF; CDR3 DNA: TGTGCCAGCAGTGAGACGGATTCGAAGTATGGCTACACCTTC
J gene: TRBJ1-1; D gene: -; clone size: -; V gene: TRBV10-3; CDR3 protein: CAISESQAVNTEAFF; CDR3 DNA: TGTGCCATCAGTGAATCGCAGGCGGTTAACACTGAAGCTTTCTTT
J gene: TRBJ1-4; D gene: TRBD1; clone size: few; V gene: TRBV18; CDR3 protein: CASSSLRTGAEKLFF; CDR3 DNA: TGTGCCAGCTCATCTCTCCGGACAGGGGCTGAAAAACTGTTTTTT
J gene: TRBJ1-6; D gene: -; clone size: -; V gene: TRBV6-2/TRBV6-3; CDR3 protein: CASSRTSINSPLHF; CDR3 DNA: TGTGCCAGCAGCCGAACCTCGATTAATTCACCCCTCCACTTT
J gene: TRBJ1-2; D gene: TRBD1; clone size: -; V gene: TRBV6-1; CDR3 protein: CASGQGFYSYTF; CDR3 DNA: TGTGCCAGCGGACAGGGATTTTATAGCTACACCTTC
J gene: TRBJ1-5; D gene: -; clone size: few; V gene: TRBV6-2/TRBV6-3; CDR3 protein: CASSYSTHPGQPQHF; CDR3 DNA: TGTGCCAGCAGTTACTCGACACATCCCGGGCAGCCCCAGCATTTT
J gene: TRBJ2-2; D gene: -; clone size: -; V gene: TRBV15; CDR3 protein: CATSRAHGELFF; CDR3 DNA: TGTGCCACCAGCAGAGCCCACGGGGAGCTGTTTTTT
J gene: TRBJ2-7; D gene: TRBD1; clone size: few; V gene: TRBV29-1; CDR3 protein: CSIRDSTYEQYF; CDR3 DNA: TGCAGCATCCGGGACAGTACCTACGAGCAGTACTTC
J gene: TRBJ1-5; D gene: TRBD1; clone size: -; V gene: TRBV6-2/TRBV6-3; CDR3 protein: CASSERDRLQGPQHF; CDR3 DNA: TGTGCCAGCAGTGAAAGGGACAGGTTGCAAGGGCCCCAGCATTTT
J gene: TRBJ1-5; D gene: -; clone size: -; V gene: TRBV7-9; CDR3 protein: CASSRGTSSNQPQHF; CDR3 DNA: TGTGCCAGCAGCCGCGGGACATCAAGCAATCAGCCCCAGCATTTT
J gene: TRBJ2-7; D gene: -; clone size: few; V gene: TRBV20-1; CDR3 protein: CSARRQRAEQYF; CDR3 DNA: TGCAGTGCTAGAAGACAGAGGGCCGAGCAGTACTTC
J gene: TRBJ2-5; D gene: -; clone size: -; V gene: TRBV7-9; CDR3 protein: CASSPDQRVQETQYF; CDR3 DNA: TGTGCCAGCAGTCCAGACCAGCGGGTACAAGAGACCCAGTACTTC
J gene: TRBJ1-5; D gene: -; clone size: -; V gene: TRBV28; CDR3 protein: CASSPRWQASNQPQHF; CDR3 DNA: TGTGCCAGCAGTCCTCGATGGCAGGCTAGCAATCAGCCCCAGCATTTT
J gene: TRBJ1-5; D gene: TRBD1; clone size: -; V gene: TRBV5-5; CDR3 protein: CASSLVGTAYQPQHF; CDR3 DNA: TGTGCCAGCAGCTTGGTGGGGACAGCTTATCAGCCCCAGCATTTT
J gene: TRBJ2-3; D gene: TRBD1; clone size: -; V gene: TRBV6-2/TRBV6-3; CDR3 protein: CASSSWTGKTDTQYF; CDR3 DNA: TGTGCCAGCAGTTCCTGGACAGGAAAAACAGATACGCAGTATTTT
J gene: TRBJ2-7; D gene: -; clone size: few; V gene: TRBV11-3; CDR3 protein: CARGAAYEQYF; CDR3 DNA: TGTGCCAGAGGAGCTGCCTACGAGCAGTACTTC
J gene: TRBJ2-7; D gene: TRBD2; clone size: -; V gene: TRBV28; CDR3 protein: CASSKLAGGAYEQYF; CDR3 DNA: TGTGCCAGCAGTAAACTAGCGGGAGGAGCCTACGAGCAGTACTTC
J gene: TRBJ1-4; D gene: -; clone size: many; V gene: TRBV12-3/TRBV12-4; CDR3 protein: CASSLRVLQGNEKLFF; CDR3 DNA: TGTGCCAGCAGTTTACGCGTCCTCCAAGGAAATGAAAAACTGTTTTTT
J gene: TRBJ1-2; D gene: -; clone size: few; V gene: TRBV7-9; CDR3 protein: CASSRLQTGPDGYTF; CDR3 DNA: TGTGCCAGCAGCAGACTTCAGACAGGACCGGATGGCTACACCTTC
J gene: TRBJ2-7; D gene: -; clone size: -; V gene: TRBV20-1; CDR3 protein: CSAHGPDRVSYEQYF; CDR3 DNA: TGCAGTGCCCATGGGCCGGACAGAGTTTCCTACGAGCAGTACTTC
J gene: TRBJ2-7; D gene: TRBD1; clone size: few; V gene: TRBV28; CDR3 protein: CATRRDRGPYEQYF; CDR3 DNA: TGTGCCACCCGCCGGGACAGGGGCCCCTACGAGCAGTACTTC
J gene: TRBJ2-1; D gene: -; clone size: -; V gene: TRBV5-1; CDR3 protein: CASSLAGREYNEQFF; CDR3 DNA: TGCGCCAGCAGCTTGGCAGGCCGTGAGTACAATGAGCAGTTCTTC
J gene: TRBJ1-5; D gene: -; clone size: few; V gene: TRBV5-1; CDR3 protein: CASSPLGTQPQHF; CDR3 DNA: TGCGCCAGCTCTCCCCTTGGGACCCAGCCCCAGCATTTT
J gene: TRBJ1-2; D gene: -; clone size: many; V gene: TRBV11-3; CDR3 protein: CASSFRDGYGYTF; CDR3 DNA: TGTGCCAGCAGCTTCAGGGACGGCTATGGCTACACCTTC
J gene: TRBJ2-2; D gene: -; clone size: few; V gene: TRBV27; CDR3 protein: CASTLAPGELFF; CDR3 DNA: TGTGCCAGCACCCTCGCCCCCGGGGAGCTGTTTTTT
J gene: TRBJ1-2; D gene: -; clone size: many; V gene: TRBV2; CDR3 protein: CASNQHGKAGYTF; CDR3 DNA: TGTGCCAGCAACCAACACGGAAAGGCTGGCTACACCTTC
J gene: TRBJ2-7; D gene: TRBD2; clone size: -; V gene: TRBV5-1; CDR3 protein: CASSLNPGLAQSSYEQYF; CDR3 DNA: TGCGCCAGCAGCTTAAATCCGGGACTAGCCCAGAGCTCCTACGAGCAGTACTTC
J gene: TRBJ2-5; D gene: -; clone size: -; V gene: TRBV6-1; CDR3 protein: CASSRHEGGETQYF; CDR3 DNA: TGTGCCAGCAGCCGCCATGAAGGGGGAGAGACCCAGTACTTC
J gene: TRBJ1-4; D gene: -; clone size: -; V gene: TRBV19; CDR3 protein: CASTGRRANEKLFF; CDR3 DNA: TGTGCCAGTACCGGGCGGAGGGCTAATGAAAAACTGTTTTTT
J gene: TRBJ2-7; D gene: -; clone size: -; V gene: TRBV28; CDR3 protein: CASSQRGATYEQYF; CDR3 DNA: TGTGCCAGCAGCCAGCGAGGAGCTACCTACGAGCAGTACTTC
J gene: TRBJ2-5; D gene: -; clone size: -; V gene: TRBV9; CDR3 protein: CASSVVAGLGETQYF; CDR3 DNA: TGTGCCAGCAGCGTAGTGGCAGGCCTAGGGGAGACCCAGTACTTC
J gene: TRBJ1-3; D gene: -; clone size: -; V gene: TRBV20-1; CDR3 protein: CSARNQEAGNTIYF; CDR3 DNA: TGCAGTGCTAGAAACCAAGAAGCTGGAAACACCATATATTTT
J gene: TRBJ1-4; D gene: TRBD1; clone size: few; V gene: TRBV6-2/TRBV6-3; CDR3 protein: CASSFRTGATNEKLFF; CDR3 DNA: TGTGCCAGCAGTTTTCGGACAGGTGCAACTAATGAAAAACTGTTTTTT
J gene: TRBJ1-4; D gene: -; clone size: -; V gene: TRBV2; CDR3 protein: CASSEWQGRNEKLFF; CDR3 DNA: TGTGCCAGCAGTGAATGGCAGGGGAGAAATGAAAAACTGTTTTTT
J gene: TRBJ2-2; D gene: TRBD1; clone size: few; V gene: TRBV12-3/TRBV12-4; CDR3 protein: CASSPTGVTGELFF; CDR3 DNA: TGTGCCAGCAGTCCGACAGGGGTTACCGGGGAGCTGTTTTTT
J gene: TRBJ2-2; D gene: -; clone size: -; V gene: TRBV20-1; CDR3 protein: CSATGDGNTGELFF; CDR3 DNA: TGCAGTGCTACGGGAGATGGGAACACCGGGGAGCTGTTTTTT
J gene: TRBJ1-4; D gene: -; clone size: many; V gene: TRBV28; CDR3 protein: CASSSHVGRAATNEKLFF; CDR3 DNA: TGTGCCAGCAGCTCGCACGTGGGCAGGGCTGCAACTAATGAAAAACTGTTTTTT
J gene: TRBJ2-7; D gene: -; clone size: few; V gene: TRBV28; CDR3 protein: CASRSNQGYEQYF; CDR3 DNA: TGTGCCAGCAGATCAAATCAGGGGTACGAGCAGTACTTC
J gene: TRBJ2-2; D gene: TRBD1; clone size: few; V gene: TRBV6-2/TRBV6-3; CDR3 protein: CASSIPGQGAPRGTGELFF; CDR3 DNA: TGTGCCAGCAGTATACCGGGACAGGGGGCTCCAAGGGGCACCGGGGAGCTGTTTTTT
J gene: TRBJ1-4; D gene: -; clone size: once; V gene: TRBV20-1; CDR3 protein: CSAREGGIEKLFF; CDR3 DNA: TGCAGTGCTAGAGAGGGGGGTATAGAAAAACTGTTTTTT
J gene: TRBJ1-5; D gene: -; clone size: few; V gene: TRBV13; CDR3 protein: CASSLEGGGSNQPQHF; CDR3 DNA: TGTGCCAGCAGCTTGGAAGGTGGGGGGAGCAATCAGCCCCAGCATTTT
J gene: TRBJ2-7; D gene: TRBD2; clone size: -; V gene: TRBV29-1; CDR3 protein: CSTTSGRQQYF; CDR3 DNA: TGCAGCACGACTAGCGGGAGACAGCAGTACTTC
J gene: TRBJ1-4; D gene: TRBD1; clone size: few; V gene: TRBV2; CDR3 protein: CASKGQGDEKLFF; CDR3 DNA: TGTGCCAGCAAGGGACAGGGGGATGAAAAACTGTTTTTT
J gene: TRBJ1-5; D gene: TRBD1; clone size: few; V gene: TRBV19; CDR3 protein: CASSTVSRGGGGNQPQHF; CDR3 DNA: TGTGCCAGTAGTACCGTTTCGCGTGGAGGGGGCGGCAATCAGCCCCAGCATTTT
J gene: TRBJ2-7; D gene: TRBD1; clone size: few; V gene: TRBV27; CDR3 protein: CASSFPGGYEQYF; CDR3 DNA: TGTGCCAGCAGTTTTCCAGGGGGCTACGAGCAGTACTTC
J gene: TRBJ2-7; D gene: TRBD2; clone size: -; V gene: TRBV20-1; CDR3 protein: CSAPGLAGDEQYF; CDR3 DNA: TGCAGTGCACCGGGACTAGCGGGAGACGAGCAGTACTTC
J gene: TRBJ1-1; D gene: -; clone size: -; V gene: TRBV6-1; CDR3 protein: CASILDTPNTEAFF; CDR3 DNA: TGTGCCAGCATTCTCGACACACCGAACACTGAAGCTTTCTTT
J gene: TRBJ2-7; D gene: -; clone size: many; V gene: TRBV20-1; CDR3 protein: CSARDRKRGASYEQYF; CDR3 DNA: TGCAGTGCTAGAGATCGGAAAAGGGGGGCTTCCTACGAGCAGTACTTC
J gene: TRBJ1-2; D gene: -; clone size: -; V gene: TRBV20-1; CDR3 protein: CSAILSLHGYTF; CDR3 DNA: TGCAGTGCTATTTTAAGTCTGCATGGCTACACCTTC
J gene: TRBJ1-2; D gene: -; clone size: -; V gene: TRBV5-6; CDR3 protein: CASSGRGGAANYGYTF; CDR3 DNA: TGTGCCAGCAGCGGACGGGGGGGGGCAGCTAACTATGGCTACACCTTC
J gene: TRBJ1-6; D gene: TRBD1; clone size: -; V gene: TRBV11-2; CDR3 protein: CASRSTGTGAHSPLHF; CDR3 DNA: TGTGCCAGCCGATCGACGGGGACAGGGGCCCACTCACCCCTCCACTTT
J gene: TRBJ2-5; D gene: -; clone size: many; V gene: TRBV2; CDR3 protein: CASRWGSPETQYF; CDR3 DNA: TGTGCCAGCAGGTGGGGGTCCCCAGAGACCCAGTACTTC
J gene: TRBJ1-2; D gene: TRBD1; clone size: few; V gene: TRBV6-1; CDR3 protein: CASSELLGQPINYGYTF; CDR3 DNA: TGTGCCAGCAGTGAACTCTTGGGACAGCCTATTAACTATGGCTACACCTTC
J gene: TRBJ2-5; D gene: TRBD1; clone size: once; V gene: TRBV20-1; CDR3 protein: CSAETGQDWETQYF; CDR3 DNA: TGCAGTGCCGAGACGGGACAGGATTGGGAGACCCAGTACTTC